This T cell receptor (beta chain) is from a study of T cells in Graves' hyperthyroidism and ophthalmopathy. Among ophthalmopathy patients, the Clinical Activity Score reached at least 3, the NOSPECS grade reached at least 4, and duration remained under 3 months. V lost 3 bases and J lost 5, with 8 bases in between. CDR1 and CDR2 from the germline V gene are SGHRS and YFSETQ. The CDR3 has 13 amino acids. The source material, RNA transcripts, was used to amplify TCR beta CDR3 regions. An initial round of RT-PCR targeting the TCR CDR3 relied on the HTBI primer set. MiXCR, applied by TCRdb to the multiplex PCR reads, yields one record per CDR3 protein. This sample has about 520,000 distinct CDR3 sequences, with roughly 24% found just once. A note on this clonotype: Its antigen remains unknown.

Study-level findings and limits: In the analysis, a 13 V-J model separated ophthalmopathy from stable hyperthyroidism.

The receptor's source is a woman aged 25 to 45 with Graves' ophthalmopathy. The material sequenced was blood. This chain joins TRBV5-1 and TRBJ2-2, with unresolved D. CDR3 in DNA: TGCGCCAGCAGCTCGGTGCGAACCGGGGAGCTGTTTTTT. Translated, it gives CASSSVRTGELFF. Based on the CDR3 plus reference TRBV5-1 and TRBJ2-2, the full variable domain is KAGVTQTPRYLIKTRGQQVTLSCSPISGHRSVSWYQQTPGQGLQFLFEYFSETQRNKGNFPGRFSGRQFSNSRSEMNVSTLELGDSALYLCASSSVRTGELFFGEGSRLTVL.